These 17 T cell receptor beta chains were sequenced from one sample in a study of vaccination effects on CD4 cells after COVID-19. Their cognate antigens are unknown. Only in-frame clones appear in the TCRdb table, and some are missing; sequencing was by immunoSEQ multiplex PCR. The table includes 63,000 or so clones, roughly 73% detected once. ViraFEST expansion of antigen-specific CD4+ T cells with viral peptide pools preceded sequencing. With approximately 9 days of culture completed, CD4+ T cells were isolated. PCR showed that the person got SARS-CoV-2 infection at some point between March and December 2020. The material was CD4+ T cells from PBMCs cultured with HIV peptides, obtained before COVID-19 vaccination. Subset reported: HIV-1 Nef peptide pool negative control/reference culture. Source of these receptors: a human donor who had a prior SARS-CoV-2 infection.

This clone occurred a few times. The CDR3 bases are TGTGCCAGCAGCTTGGACAGGCGTAATTCACCCCTCCACTTT. Amino acids: CASSLDRRNSPLHF. This chain links TRBV5-6 with TRBJ1-6, with a tentative D call TRBD1 (5 bases). The CDR3 extends over 14 amino acids. Germline CDR1 SGHDT, CDR2 YYEEEE. V was shortened by 0 bases and J by 6 bases, with 7 bases between the two germline ends. Based on the CDR3 plus reference TRBV5-6 and TRBJ1-6, the full variable domain is DAGVTQSPTHLIKTRGQQVTLRCSPKSGHDTVSWYQQALGQGPQFIFQYYEEEERQRGNFPDRFSGHQFPNYSSELNVNALLLGDSALYLCASSLDRRNSPLHFGNGTRLTVT.

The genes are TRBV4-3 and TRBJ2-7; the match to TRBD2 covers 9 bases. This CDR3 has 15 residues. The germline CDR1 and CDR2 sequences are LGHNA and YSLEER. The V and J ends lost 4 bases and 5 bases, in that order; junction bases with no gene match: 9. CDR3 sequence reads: CASSLFSGSGDEQYF. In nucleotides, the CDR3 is TGCGCCAGCAGCCTATTTAGCGGGAGTGGTGACGAGCAGTACTTC.

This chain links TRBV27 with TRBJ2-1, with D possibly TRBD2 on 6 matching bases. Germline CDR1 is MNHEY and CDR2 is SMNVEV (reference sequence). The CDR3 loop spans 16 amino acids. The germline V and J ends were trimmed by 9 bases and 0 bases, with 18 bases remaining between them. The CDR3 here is CASRNLAVDSYNEQFF. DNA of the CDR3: TGTGCCAGTAGGAATTTAGCGGTGGACTCCTACAATGAGCAGTTCTTC.

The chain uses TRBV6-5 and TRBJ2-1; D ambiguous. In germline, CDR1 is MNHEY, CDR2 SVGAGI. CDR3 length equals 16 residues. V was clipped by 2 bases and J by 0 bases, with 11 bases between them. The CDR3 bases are TGTGCCAGCAGTTACCAACCAACACGCTCCTACAATGAGCAGTTCTTC. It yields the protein CASSYQPTRSYNEQFF.

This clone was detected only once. CDR3 sequence (DNA): TGTGCCAGCAAGGAGGACAGGGGCTACGAGCAGTACTTC. Encoded protein: CASKEDRGYEQYF. The chain has TRBV7-8 and TRBJ2-7, with TRBD1 identical over 9 bases. Per the germline V gene, CDR1 is SGHVS and CDR2 is FQNEAQ. This CDR3 is built from 13 residues. The V segment lost 7 bases and the J segment 3 bases; nucleotides outside the gene matches: 4.

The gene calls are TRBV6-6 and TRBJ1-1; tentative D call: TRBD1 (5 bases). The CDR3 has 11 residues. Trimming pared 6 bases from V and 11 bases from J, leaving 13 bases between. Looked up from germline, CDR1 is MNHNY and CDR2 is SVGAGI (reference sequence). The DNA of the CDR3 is TGTGCCAGCAGCCCAGGAGGGACGGCTTTCTTT. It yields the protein CASSPGGTAFF.

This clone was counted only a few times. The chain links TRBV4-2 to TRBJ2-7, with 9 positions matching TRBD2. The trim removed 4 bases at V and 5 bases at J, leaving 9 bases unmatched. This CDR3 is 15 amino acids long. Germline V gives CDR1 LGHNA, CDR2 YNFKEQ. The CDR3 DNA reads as TGTGCCAGCAGCCGTCCCCTTAGCGGGGGTAACGAGCAGTACTTC. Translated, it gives CASSRPLSGGNEQYF.

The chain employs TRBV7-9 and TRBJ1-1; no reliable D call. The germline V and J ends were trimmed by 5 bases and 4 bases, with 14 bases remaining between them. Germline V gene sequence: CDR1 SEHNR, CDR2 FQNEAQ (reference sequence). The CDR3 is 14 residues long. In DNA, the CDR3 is TGTGCCAGCAGCGGCCCCCGATGGGGCACTGAAGCTTTCTTT. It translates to CASSGPRWGTEAFF.

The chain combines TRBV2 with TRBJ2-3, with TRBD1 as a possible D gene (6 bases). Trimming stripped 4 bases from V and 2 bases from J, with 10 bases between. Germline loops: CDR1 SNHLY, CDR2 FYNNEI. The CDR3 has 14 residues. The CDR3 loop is CASSVNRDTDTQYF. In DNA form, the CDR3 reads TGTGCCAGCAGTGTTAACAGGGACACAGATACGCAGTATTTT.

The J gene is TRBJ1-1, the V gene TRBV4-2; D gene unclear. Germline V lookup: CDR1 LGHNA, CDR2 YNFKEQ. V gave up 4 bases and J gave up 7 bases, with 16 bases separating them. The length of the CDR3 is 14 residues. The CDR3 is CASSRNFDPVEAFF. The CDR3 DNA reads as TGTGCCAGCAGCCGAAATTTCGACCCTGTTGAAGCTTTCTTT.

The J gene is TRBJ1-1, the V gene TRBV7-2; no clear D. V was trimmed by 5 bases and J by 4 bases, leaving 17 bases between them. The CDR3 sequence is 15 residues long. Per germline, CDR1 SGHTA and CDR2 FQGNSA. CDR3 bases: TGTGCCAGCAGCCCCCTACTTCGGCTGCCCACTGAAGCTTTCTTT. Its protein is CASSPLLRLPTEAFF.

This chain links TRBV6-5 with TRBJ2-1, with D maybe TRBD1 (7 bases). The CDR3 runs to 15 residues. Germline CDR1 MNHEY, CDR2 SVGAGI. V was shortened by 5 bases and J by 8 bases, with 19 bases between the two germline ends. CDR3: CASSPRAAGGYEQFF. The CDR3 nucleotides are TGTGCCAGCAGTCCCCGGGCCGCAGGGGGGTATGAGCAGTTCTTC.

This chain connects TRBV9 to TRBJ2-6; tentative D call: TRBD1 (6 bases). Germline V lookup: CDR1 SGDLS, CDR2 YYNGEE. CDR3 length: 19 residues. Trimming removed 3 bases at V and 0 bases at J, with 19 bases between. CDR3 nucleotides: TGTGCCAGCAGCGGATATTGGGACAACAGATTCTCTGGGGCCAACGTCCTGACTTTC. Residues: CASSGYWDNRFSGANVLTF.

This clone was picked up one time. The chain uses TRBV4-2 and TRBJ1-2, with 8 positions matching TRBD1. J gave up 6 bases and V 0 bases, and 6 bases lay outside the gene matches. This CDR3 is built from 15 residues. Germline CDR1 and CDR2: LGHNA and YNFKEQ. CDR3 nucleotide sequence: TGTGCCAGCAGCCAAGACAGGGGGCGCGGGCATGGCTACACCTTC. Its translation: CASSQDRGRGHGYTF.

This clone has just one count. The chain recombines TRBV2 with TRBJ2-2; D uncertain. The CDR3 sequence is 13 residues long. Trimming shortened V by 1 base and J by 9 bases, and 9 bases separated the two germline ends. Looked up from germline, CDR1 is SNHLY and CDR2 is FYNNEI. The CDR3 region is CASSEDKRWELFF. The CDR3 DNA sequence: TGTGCCAGCAGTGAAGATAAGCGCTGGGAGCTGTTTTTT.

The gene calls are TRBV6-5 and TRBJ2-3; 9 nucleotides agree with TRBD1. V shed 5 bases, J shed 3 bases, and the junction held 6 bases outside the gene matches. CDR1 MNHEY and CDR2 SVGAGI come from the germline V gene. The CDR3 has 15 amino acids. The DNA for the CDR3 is TGTGCCAGCAGTCGGACAGGGGTAGGAACAGATACGCAGTATTTT. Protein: CASSRTGVGTDTQYF.

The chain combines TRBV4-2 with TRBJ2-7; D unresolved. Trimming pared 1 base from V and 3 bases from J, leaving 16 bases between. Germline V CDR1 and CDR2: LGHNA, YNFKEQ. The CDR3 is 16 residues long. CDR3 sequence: CASSQVSFGSHYEQYF. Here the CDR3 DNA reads TGTGCCAGCAGCCAAGTTAGTTTTGGCTCGCACTACGAGCAGTACTTC.